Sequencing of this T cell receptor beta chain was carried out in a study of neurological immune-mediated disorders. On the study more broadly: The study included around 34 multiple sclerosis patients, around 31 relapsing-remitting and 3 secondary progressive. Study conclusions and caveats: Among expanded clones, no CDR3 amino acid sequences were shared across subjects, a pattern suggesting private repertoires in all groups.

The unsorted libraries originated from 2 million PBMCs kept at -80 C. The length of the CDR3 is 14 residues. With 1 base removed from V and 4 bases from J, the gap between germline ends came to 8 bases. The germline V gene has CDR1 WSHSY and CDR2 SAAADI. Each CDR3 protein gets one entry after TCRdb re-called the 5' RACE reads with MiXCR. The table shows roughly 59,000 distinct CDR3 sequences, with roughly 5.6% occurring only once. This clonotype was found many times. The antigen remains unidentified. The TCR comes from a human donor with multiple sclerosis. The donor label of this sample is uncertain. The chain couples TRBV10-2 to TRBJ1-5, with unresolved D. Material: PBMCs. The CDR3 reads CASSEWTWNQPQHF. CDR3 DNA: TGCGCCAGCAGTGAGTGGACGTGGAATCAGCCCCAGCATTTT.